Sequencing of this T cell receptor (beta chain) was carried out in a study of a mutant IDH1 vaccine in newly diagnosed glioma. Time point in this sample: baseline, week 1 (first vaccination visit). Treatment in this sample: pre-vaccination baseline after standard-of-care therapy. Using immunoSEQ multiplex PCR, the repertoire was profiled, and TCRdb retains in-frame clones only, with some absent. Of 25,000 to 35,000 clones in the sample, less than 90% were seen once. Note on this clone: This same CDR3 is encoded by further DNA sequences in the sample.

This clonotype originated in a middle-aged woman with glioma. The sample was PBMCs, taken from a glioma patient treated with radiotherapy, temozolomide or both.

As DNA, the CDR3 is TGTGCCAGCAGCCCCGGGACGGGTTACGAGCAGTACTTC. Translation gives CASSPGTGYEQYF. The rearrangement joins TRBV6-5 to TRBJ2-7; D may correspond to TRBD1 or TRBD2 (5 bases each). Germline V gene sequence: CDR1 MNHEY, CDR2 SVGAGI. V lost 6 bases, J lost 4 bases, and 13 bases lay in between. CDR3 length: 13 residues.